Below, 31 T cell receptor beta chains from the same sample are listed, as sequenced in a study of shared clonotypes between healthy human individuals. Measured with immunoSEQ multiplex PCR; TCRdb has only the in-frame clones, and not every one. The data contain some 2,400,000 clones, under 97% of them singletons. The sample taken for sequencing was naive CD4+ T cells sorted from blood. Subset given: CD45RA+ positively selected. The receptors derive from a man younger than 35 in good health.

V is TRBV13 and J is TRBJ2-2; D call uncertain. Germline CDR1 and CDR2: PRHDT and FYEKMQ (reference sequence). The V end was cut by 5 bases, the J end by 6 bases, with 13 bases between. The CDR3 is made up of 14 amino acids. The CDR3 sequence is CASSPLRAAGELFF. CDR3 in DNA: TGTGCCAGCAGCCCCCTGAGAGCCGCCGGGGAGCTGTTTTTT.

The J gene is TRBJ2-7, the V gene TRBV19; either TRBD1 or TRBD2 may supply D (5 bases each). V was trimmed by 3 bases and J by 3 bases, leaving 15 bases between them. The CDR3 spans 15 residues. Germline-derived CDR1 and CDR2 are LNHDA and SQIVND (reference sequence). For the CDR3, the DNA is TGTGCCAGTAGTATCGCCTCGGGACGCCACTACGAGCAGTACTTC. Protein sequence: CASSIASGRHYEQYF.

As regards this clone: Relative to the germline gene, one junction end is altered; a read error may explain this. The chain couples TRBV7-9 to TRBJ2-3, with D tentatively TRBD1 or TRBD2 (5 bases each). The CDR3 length is 16 residues. In germline, CDR1 is SEHNR, CDR2 FQNEAQ (reference sequence). The CDR3 is CASSRVGPTGTHTQYF. The CDR3 bases are TGTGCCAGCAGCCGCGTGGGACCGACTGGCACACATACGCAGTATTTT.

In this sample, this clone turned up once. This sequence joins TRBV4-1 and TRBJ2-5; TRBD1 matches at 7 bases. The CDR3 length is 17 residues. After removal of 0 bases from V and 2 bases from J, the junction contained 9 bases not matched to a gene. CDR1 MGHRA and CDR2 YSYEKL come from the germline V gene. DNA for the CDR3: TGCGCCAGCAGCCAAGATCTCGCAGGGGGTGGGCAAGAGACCCAGTACTTC. Its translation: CASSQDLAGGGQETQYF.

The V gene is TRBV4-1, the J gene TRBJ1-2; 10 bases are a match to TRBD1. V lost 4 bases to trimming and J lost 8 bases; unmatched junction nucleotides: 7. Per the germline V gene, CDR1 is MGHRA and CDR2 is YSYEKL. The CDR3 contains 14 residues. The CDR3 DNA is TGCGCCAGCAGCCGACCCGGGACAGGGGAAGGCTACACCTTC. This gives the protein CASSRPGTGEGYTF.

The chain couples TRBV7-9 to TRBJ1-1; D not resolved. The CDR3 contains 14 residues. Trimming removed 2 bases from V and 0 bases from J, with 7 bases in between. Germline V gene lookup returns CDR1 SEHNR and CDR2 FQNEAQ (reference sequence). The CDR3 spells CASSLNYMNTEAFF. CDR3 DNA: TGTGCCAGCAGCTTAAATTACATGAACACTGAAGCTTTCTTT.

The J gene is TRBJ2-5, the V gene TRBV28, with D hard to call. This CDR3 region has 13 residues. Trimming shortened V by 7 bases and J by 4 bases, and 13 bases separated the two germline ends. Germline V gene data show CDR1 as MDHEN and CDR2 as SYDVKM. CDR3 protein: CASNQDIRETQYF. The CDR3 DNA reads as TGTGCCAGCAACCAAGACATCCGAGAGACCCAGTACTTC.

Concerning this clone: The junction does not match germline at one end; this may be a read error. The V and J genes are TRBV7-9 and TRBJ1-2; 10 nucleotides line up with TRBD1. Germline CDR1 SEHNR, CDR2 FQNEAQ (reference sequence). CDR3 length: 14 residues. The DNA for the CDR3 is TGTGCCAGCAGCGTAGCGGGACAGGGGCATGGCTACACCTTC. Amino acid sequence: CASSVAGQGHGYTF.

This clone was seen a single time. This chain connects TRBV27 to TRBJ1-4; tentatively, D is TRBD1 (5 bases). From germline, CDR1 is MNHEY and CDR2 SMNVEV (reference sequence). V was cut by 3 bases and J by 6 bases, with 11 bases left in between. This CDR3 is built from 14 residues. DNA for the CDR3: TGTGCCAGCAGTTTTGGGGCAGGGTATGAAAAACTGTTTTTT. Translation: CASSFGAGYEKLFF.

The chain is built from TRBV18 and TRBJ2-7; D is unclear. The germline V and J ends were trimmed by 3 bases and 5 bases, with 14 bases remaining between them. This CDR3 is built from 14 residues. The germline V gene encodes CDR1 KGHSH and CDR2 LQKENI. DNA for the CDR3: TGTGCCAGCTCACCGCTCCCTATAAACGACGAGCAGTACTTC. Translated: CASSPLPINDEQYF. Looking up the rest from reference TRBV18 and TRBJ2-7 gives the full variable domain: NAGVMQNPRHLVRRRGQEARLRCSPMKGHSHVYWYRQLPEEGLKFMVYLQKENIIDESGMPKERFSAEFPKEGPSILRIQQVVRGDSAAYFCASSPLPINDEQYFGPGTRLTVT.

The chain links TRBV18 to TRBJ1-4, with D perhaps matching TRBD1 (5 bases). Germline V gives CDR1 KGHSH, CDR2 LQKENI. The CDR3 covers 13 residues. The V end was cut by 7 bases, the J end by 8 bases, with 14 bases between. The CDR3 nucleotides are TGTGCCAGCTTGGCAGGGAGTAACGAAAAACTGTTTTTT. Its translation is CASLAGSNEKLFF. The full variable domain, completed using reference TRBV18 and TRBJ1-4, is NAGVMQNPRHLVRRRGQEARLRCSPMKGHSHVYWYRQLPEEGLKFMVYLQKENIIDESGMPKERFSAEFPKEGPSILRIQQVVRGDSAAYFCASLAGSNEKLFFGSGTQLSVL.

About this clone: The sample has other DNA sequences that encode this CDR3 too. V and J are TRBV30 and TRBJ2-7, with D hard to call. This CDR3 has 13 residues. Trimming pared 0 bases from V and 4 bases from J, leaving 10 bases between. From germline, CDR1 is GTSNPN and CDR2 SVGIG (reference sequence). In nucleotides, the CDR3 is TGTGCCTGGAGTGTGGCAGCGAGTTACGAGCAGTACTTC. It translates to CAWSVAASYEQYF.

This rearrangement joins TRBV2 to TRBJ2-7, with 7 bases aligning to TRBD2. V was pared by 8 bases and J by 6 bases, with 10 bases of the junction left unmatched. The CDR3 totals 13 residues. Germline V gives CDR1 SNHLY, CDR2 FYNNEI. The CDR3 nucleotides read TGTGCCAGCTTCCGAAGCGGGGACGGCGAGCAGTACTTC. It is translated as CASFRSGDGEQYF.

The chain joins TRBV9 to TRBJ2-5; D call uncertain. This CDR3 spans 13 amino acids. Germline values: CDR1 SGDLS, CDR2 YYNGEE. V was trimmed by 3 bases and J by 2 bases, leaving 8 bases between them. Written as DNA, the CDR3 is TGTGCCAGCAGCGCCGGGTTTCAAGAGACCCAGTACTTC. It codes for CASSAGFQETQYF.

The genes are TRBV27 and TRBJ2-7; no definite D call. Germline V gene sequence: CDR1 MNHEY, CDR2 SMNVEV (reference sequence). V was cut by 3 bases and J by 6 bases, with 18 bases left in between. There are 15 residues in the CDR3. CDR3 nucleotides: TGTGCCAGCAGTTTTCAAGGGCCCGAGAACAGCGAGCAGTACTTC. This gives the protein CASSFQGPENSEQYF.

This clone came up once. The chain has TRBV18 and TRBJ1-5; a weak D match, TRBD1 (6 bases). V gave up 1 base and J gave up 5 bases, with 12 bases separating them. From germline, CDR1 is KGHSH and CDR2 LQKENI. This CDR3 has 15 amino acids. CDR3 DNA: TGTGCCAGCTCACCACGAGGACAGAGAGATCAGCCCCAGCATTTT. It is translated as CASSPRGQRDQPQHF.

This rearrangement joins TRBV23-1 to TRBJ1-2; D is ambiguous. TRBV23-1 is an ORF, and what it does is uncertain. Trimming removed 0 bases at V and 4 bases at J, with 9 bases between. The CDR3 loop spans 14 amino acids. The CDR3 region has the DNA TGCGCCAGCAGTCAATCGAACGGGTTCTATGGCTACACCTTC. Translating gives CASSQSNGFYGYTF.

V is TRBV11-3 and J is TRBJ2-1; 9 nucleotides line up with TRBD1. V lost 6 bases and J lost 9; bases outside the gene matches: 9. The CDR3 has 14 amino acids. Germline loops: CDR1 SGHNT, CDR2 YENEEA. The CDR3 region has the DNA TGTGCCAGCAGTAAACAGGGGGCGCTTGGTGAGCAGTTCTTC. Its protein is CASSKQGALGEQFF.

This chain uses TRBV7-9 with TRBJ1-2; D is perhaps TRBD1 (6 bases). Germline V gene data show CDR1 as SEHNR and CDR2 as FQNEAQ (reference sequence). V was shortened by 11 bases and J by 8 bases, with 18 bases between the two germline ends. This CDR3 is 12 amino acids long. The CDR3 protein is CAGQTFDWGYTF. In nucleotides, the CDR3 is TGTGCCGGACAGACTTTCGATTGGGGCTACACCTTC.

This chain joins TRBV5-1 and TRBJ2-5, with D perhaps matching TRBD1 or TRBD2 (6 bases each). V shed 3 bases and J shed 5 bases, with 14 bases lying between them. Germline CDR1 reads SGHRS; CDR2 reads YFSETQ. This CDR3 spans 14 amino acids. The DNA for the CDR3 is TGCGCCAGCAGCTCCCCGGGGGCCCCGGAGACCCAGTACTTC. Translating it yields CASSSPGAPETQYF.

The chain employs TRBV5-1 and TRBJ1-3; 7 nucleotides agree with TRBD1. V lost 1 base to trimming and J lost 8 bases; unmatched junction nucleotides: 3. The germline gives CDR1 SGHRS, CDR2 YFSETQ. This CDR3 comprises 13 residues. In nucleotides, the CDR3 is TGCGCCAGCAGCTTGATGCAGGGGGACACCATATATTTT. It translates to CASSLMQGDTIYF.

This chain connects TRBV13 to TRBJ2-7, with TRBD2 identical over 11 bases. CDR1 is PRHDT, CDR2 FYEKMQ, per germline (reference sequence). Losses at the gene ends were 6 bases for V and 2 bases for J; bases not matched to a gene: 9. CDR3 length: 16 residues. The CDR3 DNA follows: TGTGCCAGCAGAGACTCCGGGACTAGCGGAACCTACGAGCAGTACTTC. The encoded protein is CASRDSGTSGTYEQYF.

With respect to this clone: The sample has other DNA sequences that encode this CDR3 too. This sequence joins TRBV5-1 and TRBJ1-1, with 8 nucleotides matching TRBD1. This CDR3 is 14 amino acids long. Germline assignment: CDR1 SGHRS and CDR2 YFSETQ. The V and J ends lost 2 bases and 5 bases, in that order; junction bases with no gene match: 5. The CDR3 DNA reads TGCGCCAGCAGCTTCGGACAGGGTGAGACTGAAGCTTTCTTT. Translation: CASSFGQGETEAFF. Supplemented by reference TRBV5-1 and TRBJ1-1, the full variable domain reads KAGVTQTPRYLIKTRGQQVTLSCSPISGHRSVSWYQQTPGQGLQFLFEYFSETQRNKGNFPGRFSGRQFSNSRSEMNVSTLELGDSALYLCASSFGQGETEAFFGQGTRLTVV.

This clone was recorded a few times. Other DNA sequences within the sample encode an identical CDR3. The rearrangement uses TRBV20-1 and TRBJ1-1; D not certain. The CDR3 is 11 amino acids. V was trimmed by 3 bases and J by 0 bases, leaving 2 bases between them. Per the germline V gene, CDR1 is DFQATT and CDR2 is SNEGSKA (reference sequence). The CDR3 reads CSARLNTEAFF. The CDR3 bases are TGCAGTGCTAGGCTGAACACTGAAGCTTTCTTT.

The rearrangement uses TRBV6-1 and TRBJ2-4, with unresolved D. CDR1 and CDR2 (germline): MNHNS, SASEGT. The V gene lost 5 bases and the J gene lost 1 base, with 9 bases spanning the gap. CDR3 length equals 14 residues. The CDR3 DNA is TGTGCCAGCAGTCTCGGGTGGGCCAAAAACATTCAGTACTTC. Amino acid sequence: CASSLGWAKNIQYF.

This rearrangement joins TRBV2 to TRBJ1-1; D not certain. CDR1 SNHLY and CDR2 FYNNEI come from the germline V gene. Trimming cost V 0 bases and J 1 base, with 12 bases left between them. CDR3 size: 16 residues. The CDR3 DNA reads as TGTGCCAGCAGTGAAGCGGCCGGCTGGGGGAACACTGAAGCTTTCTTT. Encoded protein: CASSEAAGWGNTEAFF.

In this sample, this clone turned up once. This chain joins TRBV5-8 and TRBJ1-1; D is ambiguous. V lost 2 bases and J 6 bases, leaving 5 bases between the germline ends. The CDR3 has 11 amino acids. Per germline, CDR1 SGHTS and CDR2 YDEGEE. For the CDR3, the DNA is TGTGCCAGCAGCTTTACCTCTGAAGCTTTCTTT. Protein product: CASSFTSEAFF.

This clone showed up just a few times. This specimen includes other DNA sequences encoding the same CDR3. The CDR3 region is CASSLDRGDYGYTF. The CDR3 nucleotides read TGTGCCAGCAGTCTCGACAGGGGAGACTATGGCTACACCTTC. The J gene is TRBJ1-2, the V gene TRBV11-2; 8 bases agree with TRBD1. The CDR3 runs to 14 residues. Trimming took 6 bases from V and 3 from J; bases not matched to a gene: 6. CDR1 and CDR2 (germline): SGHAT, FQNNGV. Together with reference TRBV11-2 and TRBJ1-2, the CDR3 gives the full variable domain: EAGVAQSPRYKIIEKRQSVAFWCNPISGHATLYWYQQILGQGPKLLIQFQNNGVVDDSQLPKDRFSAERLKGVDSTLKIQPAKLEDSAVYLCASSLDRGDYGYTFGSGTRLTVV.

The rearrangement joins TRBV9 to TRBJ2-2; TRBD2 might be the D (6 bases). Germline CDR1 and CDR2: SGDLS and YYNGEE. Trimming shortened V by 2 bases and J by 6 bases, and 17 bases separated the two germline ends. CDR3 length: 16 amino acids. Written as DNA, the CDR3 is TGTGCCAGCAGCGTCCACCGGGAGAGAAGGTCCGGGGAGCTGTTTTTT. Its translation: CASSVHRERRSGELFF.

The chain couples TRBV30 to TRBJ2-3, with 10 bases fitting TRBD2. The V gene end was trimmed by 0 bases and the J gene end by 5 bases; junction bases not matched to a gene: 5. In germline, CDR1 is GTSNPN, CDR2 SVGIG (reference sequence). The length of the CDR3 is 15 residues. CDR3 bases: TGTGCCTGGAGTGTAGCTAGCGGGGGCGGAGATACGCAGTATTTT. This translates into CAWSVASGGGDTQYF.

This chain connects TRBV6-1 to TRBJ2-7; D gene ambiguous. Per germline, CDR1 MNHNS and CDR2 SASEGT. With 2 bases removed from V and 9 bases from J, the gap between germline ends came to 11 bases. The CDR3 spans 12 residues. Here the CDR3 reads CASSERQTGQYF. CDR3 DNA sequence: TGTGCCAGCAGTGAACGGCAAACCGGGCAGTACTTC.